This TCR beta chain is from a study of blood T cell repertoires in COVID-19. Study as a whole: Sites in the United States, Italy and Spain provided acute and convalescent COVID-19 samples. The cDNA or gDNA used as material had been derived from T cells, B-cell-depleted T cells, or PBMCs.

The CDR3 consists of 14 residues. The V gene end was trimmed by 5 bases and the J gene end by 9 bases; junction bases not matched to a gene: 6. Germline CDR1 is SGHNT and CDR2 is YYREEE (reference sequence). Original processing notes: How many nucleated cells were present was estimated from reference gene primer amplification. Only in-frame clones appear in the TCRdb table, and some are missing; sequencing was by immunoSEQ multiplex PCR. The DNA was the basis for D and trimming; V, J and clone size are from that table. The sample consists of about 95,000 clones, around 90% of them appearing once. Input material: peripheral blood. The chain employs TRBV5-4 and TRBJ1-6; TRBD1 agrees at 9 bases. The TCR sequence derives from a woman between 65 and 79 years old with acute or convalescent COVID-19. The CDR3 DNA reads as TGTGCCAGCAGTTCCGGGACAGGGAGTTCACCCCTCCACTTT. It codes for CASSSGTGSSPLHF.